This record concerns one TCR beta chain sequence. Antigen: not known. This sample stems from a study of Ad26.COV2.S vaccination and SARS-CoV-2 variants. The wider study: Once or twice, 56 days apart, Ad26.COV2.S was delivered intramuscularly. Study conclusions and caveats: Considerable breadth of spike-specific CD8+ and CD4+ T cell responses has reportedly been documented following vaccination.

Some clones are missing from TCRdb's copy, which holds only in-frame ones; the method was immunoSEQ multiplex PCR. The data contain some 480,000 clones, about 83% of them singletons. Treatment specified: around 19 received Ad26.COV2.S at low or high dose, single or two shots; a few received placebo; per-sample allocation not given. Specimens were obtained on day 63 following the first vaccine or placebo injection. Looked up from germline, CDR1 is MNHNS and CDR2 is SASEGT. The CDR3 sequence is 15 residues long. V was clipped by 3 bases and J by 5 bases; unmatched bases: 5. The source of this sequence is a person aged 18 to 65 who received the Ad26.COV2.S COVID-19 vaccine or a placebo. Sequenced here: peripheral blood, sampled in a trial of Ad26.COV2.S vaccine versus placebo. The chain carries TRBV6-1 and TRBJ1-3, with 9 bases fitting TRBD1. CDR3: CASSERGQGRNTIYF. The CDR3 DNA sequence: TGTGCCAGCAGTGAGAGGGGACAGGGTAGAAACACCATATATTTT.